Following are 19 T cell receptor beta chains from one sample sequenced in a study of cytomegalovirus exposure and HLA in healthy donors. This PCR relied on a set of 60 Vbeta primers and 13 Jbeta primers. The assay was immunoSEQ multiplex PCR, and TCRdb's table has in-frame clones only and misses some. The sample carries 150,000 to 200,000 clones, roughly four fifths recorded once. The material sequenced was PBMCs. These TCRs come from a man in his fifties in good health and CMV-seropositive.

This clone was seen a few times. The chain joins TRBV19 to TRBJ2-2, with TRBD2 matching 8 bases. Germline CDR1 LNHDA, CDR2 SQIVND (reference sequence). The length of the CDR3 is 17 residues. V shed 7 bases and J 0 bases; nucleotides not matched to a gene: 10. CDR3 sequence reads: CASKEPRGGANTGELFF. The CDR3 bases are TGTGCCAGTAAAGAGCCCCGGGGGGGCGCGAACACCGGGGAGCTGTTTTTT.

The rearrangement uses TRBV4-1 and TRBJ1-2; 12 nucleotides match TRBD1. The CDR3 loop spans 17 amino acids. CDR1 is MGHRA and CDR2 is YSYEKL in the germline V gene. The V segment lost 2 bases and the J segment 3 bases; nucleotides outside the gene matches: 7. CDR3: CASSQPTGQGADYGYTF. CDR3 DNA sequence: TGCGCCAGCAGCCAACCCACGGGACAGGGGGCCGACTATGGCTACACCTTC.

CDR3 residues: CAWMAFGQANNSPLHF. The CDR3 DNA reads as TGTGCCTGGATGGCCTTCGGACAGGCTAATAATTCACCCCTCCACTTT. V gene TRBV30 combines with J gene TRBJ1-6; 7 positions agree with TRBD1. With V trimmed by 4 bases and J by 5 bases, 11 bases remained unmatched. The CDR3 spans 16 residues. The germline V gene has CDR1 GTSNPN and CDR2 SVGIG (reference sequence).

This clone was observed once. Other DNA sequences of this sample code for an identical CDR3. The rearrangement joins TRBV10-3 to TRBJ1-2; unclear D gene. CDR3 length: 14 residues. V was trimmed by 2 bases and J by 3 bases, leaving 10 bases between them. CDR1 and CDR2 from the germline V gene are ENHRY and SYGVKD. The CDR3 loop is CAISEAGRYYGYTF. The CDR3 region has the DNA TGTGCCATCAGTGAGGCGGGTCGGTACTATGGCTACACCTTC.

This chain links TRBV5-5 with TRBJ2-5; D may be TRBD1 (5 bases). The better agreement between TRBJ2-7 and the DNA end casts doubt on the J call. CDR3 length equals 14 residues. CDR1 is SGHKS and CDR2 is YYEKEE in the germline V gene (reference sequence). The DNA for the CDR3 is TGTGCCAGCAGCTTGGGTGCAGGGTCCTACGAGCAGTACTTC. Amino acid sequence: CASSLGAGSYEQYF.

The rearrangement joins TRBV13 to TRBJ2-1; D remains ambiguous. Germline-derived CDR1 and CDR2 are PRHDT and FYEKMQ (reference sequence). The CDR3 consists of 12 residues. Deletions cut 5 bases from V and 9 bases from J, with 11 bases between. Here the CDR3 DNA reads TGTGCCAGCAGCCCACCAGGTGCTGAGCAGTTCTTC. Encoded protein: CASSPPGAEQFF.

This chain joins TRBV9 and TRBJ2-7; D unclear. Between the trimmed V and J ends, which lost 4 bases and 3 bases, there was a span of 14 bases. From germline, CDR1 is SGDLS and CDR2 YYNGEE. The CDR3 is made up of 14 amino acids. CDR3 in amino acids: CASSPHRSNYEQYF. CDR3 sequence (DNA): TGTGCCAGCAGCCCCCACCGGAGTAACTACGAGCAGTACTTC.

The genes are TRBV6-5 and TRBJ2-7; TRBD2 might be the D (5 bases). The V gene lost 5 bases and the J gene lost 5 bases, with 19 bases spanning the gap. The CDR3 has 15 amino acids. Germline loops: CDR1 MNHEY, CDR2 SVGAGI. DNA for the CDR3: TGTGCCAGCAGTGGACTCATTGGACGAGCCGACGAGCAGTACTTC. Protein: CASSGLIGRADEQYF.

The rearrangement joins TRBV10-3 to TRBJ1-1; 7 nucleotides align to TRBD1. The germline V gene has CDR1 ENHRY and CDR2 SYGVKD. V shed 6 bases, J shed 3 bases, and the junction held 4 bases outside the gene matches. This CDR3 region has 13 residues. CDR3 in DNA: TGTGCCATCAGAAACAGGGGAGACACTGAAGCTTTCTTT. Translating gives CAIRNRGDTEAFF.

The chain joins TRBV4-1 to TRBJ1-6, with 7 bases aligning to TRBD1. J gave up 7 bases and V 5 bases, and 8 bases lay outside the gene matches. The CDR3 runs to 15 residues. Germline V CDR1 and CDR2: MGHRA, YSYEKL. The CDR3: CASSGPGQINSPLHF. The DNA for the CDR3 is TGCGCCAGCAGCGGACCGGGACAGATAAATTCACCCCTCCACTTT.

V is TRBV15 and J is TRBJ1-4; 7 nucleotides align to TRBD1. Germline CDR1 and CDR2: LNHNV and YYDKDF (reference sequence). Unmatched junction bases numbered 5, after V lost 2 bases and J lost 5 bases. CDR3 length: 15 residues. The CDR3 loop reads CATSRSGTENEKLFF. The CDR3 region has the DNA TGTGCCACCAGCAGATCCGGGACAGAGAATGAAAAACTGTTTTTT.

The CDR3 nucleotides read TGTGCCAGCAGCGAGGGACTAGCGGGGACAGATACGCAGTATTTT. It specifies CASSEGLAGTDTQYF. This chain links TRBV5-4 with TRBJ2-3; 13 nucleotides agree with TRBD2. V was pared by 4 bases and J by 3 bases, with 2 bases of the junction left unmatched. There are 15 residues in the CDR3. From germline, CDR1 is SGHNT and CDR2 YYREEE (reference sequence).

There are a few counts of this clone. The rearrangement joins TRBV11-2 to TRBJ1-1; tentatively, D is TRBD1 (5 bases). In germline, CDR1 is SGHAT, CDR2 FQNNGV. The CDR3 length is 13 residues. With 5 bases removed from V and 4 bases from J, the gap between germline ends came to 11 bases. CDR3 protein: CASSRIRGTEAFF. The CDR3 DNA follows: TGTGCCAGCAGCCGAATAAGGGGCACTGAAGCTTTCTTT.

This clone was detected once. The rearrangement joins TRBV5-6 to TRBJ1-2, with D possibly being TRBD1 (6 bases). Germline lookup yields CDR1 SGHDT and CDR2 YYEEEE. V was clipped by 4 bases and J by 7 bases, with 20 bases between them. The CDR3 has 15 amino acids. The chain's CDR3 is CASSHPTPGVGGYTF. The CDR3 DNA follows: TGTGCCAGCAGCCACCCTACTCCAGGGGTTGGTGGCTACACCTTC.

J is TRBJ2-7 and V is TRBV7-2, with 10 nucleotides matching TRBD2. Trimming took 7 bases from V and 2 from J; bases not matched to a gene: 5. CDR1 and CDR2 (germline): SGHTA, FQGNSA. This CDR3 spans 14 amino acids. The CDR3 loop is CASKQRGGTYEQYF. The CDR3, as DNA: TGTGCCAGCAAGCAGCGGGGGGGTACCTACGAGCAGTACTTC.

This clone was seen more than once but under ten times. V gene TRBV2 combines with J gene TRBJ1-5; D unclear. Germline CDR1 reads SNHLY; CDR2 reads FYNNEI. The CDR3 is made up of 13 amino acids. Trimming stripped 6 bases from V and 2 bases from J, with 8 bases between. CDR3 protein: CASRRQGNQPQHF. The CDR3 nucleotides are TGTGCCAGCAGAAGACAAGGCAATCAGCCCCAGCATTTT.

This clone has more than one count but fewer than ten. The CDR3 region is CASSFLGTGGYGYTF. In DNA form, the CDR3 reads TGTGCCAGCAGTTTTTTAGGGACAGGGGGCTATGGCTACACCTTC. V usage is TRBV27 and J usage is TRBJ1-2; 11 bases agree with TRBD1. The length of the CDR3 is 15 residues. Looked up from germline, CDR1 is MNHEY and CDR2 is SMNVEV (reference sequence). The V gene end was trimmed by 3 bases and the J gene end by 4 bases; junction bases not matched to a gene: 4.

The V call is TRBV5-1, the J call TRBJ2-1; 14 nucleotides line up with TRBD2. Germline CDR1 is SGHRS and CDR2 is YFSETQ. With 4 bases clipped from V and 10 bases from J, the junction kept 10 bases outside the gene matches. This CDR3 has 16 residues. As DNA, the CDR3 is TGCGCCAGCAGCCTAACCGGACTAGCGGGGGGCAACGAGCAGTTCTTC. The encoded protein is CASSLTGLAGGNEQFF.

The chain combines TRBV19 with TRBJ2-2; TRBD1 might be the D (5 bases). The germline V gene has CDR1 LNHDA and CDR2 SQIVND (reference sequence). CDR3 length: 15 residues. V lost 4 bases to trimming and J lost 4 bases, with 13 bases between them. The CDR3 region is CASSTSRTITGELFF. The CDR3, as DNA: TGTGCCAGTAGTACTTCCAGGACAATCACCGGGGAGCTGTTTTTT.